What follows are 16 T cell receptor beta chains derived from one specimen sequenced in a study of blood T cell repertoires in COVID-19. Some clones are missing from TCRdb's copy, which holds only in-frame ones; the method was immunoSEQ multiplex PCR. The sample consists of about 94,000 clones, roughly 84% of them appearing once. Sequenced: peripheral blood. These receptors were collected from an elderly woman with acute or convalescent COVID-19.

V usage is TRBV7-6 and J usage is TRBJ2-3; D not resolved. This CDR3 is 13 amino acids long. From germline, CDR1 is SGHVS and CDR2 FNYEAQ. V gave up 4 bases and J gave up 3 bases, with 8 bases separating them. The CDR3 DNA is TGTGCCAGCAGCTATGGGCCTACAGATACGCAGTATTTT. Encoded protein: CASSYGPTDTQYF.

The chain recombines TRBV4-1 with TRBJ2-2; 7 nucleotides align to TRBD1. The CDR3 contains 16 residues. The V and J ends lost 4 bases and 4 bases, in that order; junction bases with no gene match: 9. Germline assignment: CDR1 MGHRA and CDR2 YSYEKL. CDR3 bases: TGCGCCAGCAGCCCGTTCAGACAGGGTATCACCGGGGAGCTGTTTTTT. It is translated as CASSPFRQGITGELFF.

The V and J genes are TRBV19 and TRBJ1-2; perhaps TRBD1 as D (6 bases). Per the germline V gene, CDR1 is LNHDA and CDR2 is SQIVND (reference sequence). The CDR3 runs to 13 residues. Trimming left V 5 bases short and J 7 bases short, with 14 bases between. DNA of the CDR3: TGTGCCAGTAGTTCAACAGGGATCGTTGGCTACACCTTC. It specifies CASSSTGIVGYTF.

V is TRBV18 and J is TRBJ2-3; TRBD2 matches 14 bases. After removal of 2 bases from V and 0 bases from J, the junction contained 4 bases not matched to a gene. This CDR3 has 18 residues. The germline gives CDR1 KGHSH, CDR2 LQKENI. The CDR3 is CASSPRLAGGGSTDTQYF. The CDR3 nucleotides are TGTGCCAGCTCACCAAGACTAGCGGGAGGGGGAAGCACAGATACGCAGTATTTT.

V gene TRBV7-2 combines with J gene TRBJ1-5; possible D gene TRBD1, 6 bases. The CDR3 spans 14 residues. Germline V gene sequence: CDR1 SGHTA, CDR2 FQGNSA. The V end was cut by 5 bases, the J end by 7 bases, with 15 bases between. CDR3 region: CASSGGGVQQPQHF. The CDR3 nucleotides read TGTGCCAGCAGCGGAGGGGGGGTGCAGCAGCCCCAGCATTTT.

CDR3 amino acids: CASSFSDTAKNIQYF. In nucleotides, the CDR3 is TGTGCCAGCAGCTTTAGCGACACAGCCAAAAACATTCAGTACTTC. The V call is TRBV5-5, the J call TRBJ2-4; a weak D match, TRBD2 (5 bases). CDR1 SGHKS and CDR2 YYEKEE come from the germline V gene (reference sequence). The CDR3 is made up of 15 amino acids. Trimming cost V 2 bases and J 0 bases, with 9 bases left between them.

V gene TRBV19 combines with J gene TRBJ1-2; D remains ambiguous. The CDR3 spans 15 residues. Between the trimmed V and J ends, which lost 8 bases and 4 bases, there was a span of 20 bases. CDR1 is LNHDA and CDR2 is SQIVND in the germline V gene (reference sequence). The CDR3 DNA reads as TGTGCCAGTGATCTTGGACTCCCATCGGGCTATGGCTACACCTTC. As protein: CASDLGLPSGYGYTF.

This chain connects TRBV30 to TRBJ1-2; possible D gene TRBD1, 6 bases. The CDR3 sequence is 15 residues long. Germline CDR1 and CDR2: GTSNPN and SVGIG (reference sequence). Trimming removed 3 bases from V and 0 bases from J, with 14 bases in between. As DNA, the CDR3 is TGTGCCTGGAGCCCAACAGGGTGGTCTAACTATGGCTACACCTTC. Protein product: CAWSPTGWSNYGYTF.

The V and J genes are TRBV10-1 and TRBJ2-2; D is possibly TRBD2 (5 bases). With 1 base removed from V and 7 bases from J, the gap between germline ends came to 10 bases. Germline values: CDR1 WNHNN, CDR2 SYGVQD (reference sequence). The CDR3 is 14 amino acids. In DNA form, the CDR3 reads TGCGCCAGCAGTGAGTTCGGGGTCGGCGGGGAGCTGTTTTTT. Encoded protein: CASSEFGVGGELFF.

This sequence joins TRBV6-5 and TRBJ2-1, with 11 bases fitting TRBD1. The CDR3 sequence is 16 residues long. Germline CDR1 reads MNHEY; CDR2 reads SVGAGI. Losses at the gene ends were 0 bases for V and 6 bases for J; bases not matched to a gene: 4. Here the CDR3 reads CASSYSWDRGVNEQFF. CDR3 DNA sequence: TGTGCCAGCAGTTACTCTTGGGACAGGGGGGTCAATGAGCAGTTCTTC.

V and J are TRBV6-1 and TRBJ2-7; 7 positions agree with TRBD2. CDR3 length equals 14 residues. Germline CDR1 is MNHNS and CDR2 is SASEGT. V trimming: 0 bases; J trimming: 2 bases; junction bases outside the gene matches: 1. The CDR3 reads CASSEAGGPYEQYF. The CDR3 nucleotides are TGTGCCAGCAGTGAAGCGGGAGGGCCCTACGAGCAGTACTTC.

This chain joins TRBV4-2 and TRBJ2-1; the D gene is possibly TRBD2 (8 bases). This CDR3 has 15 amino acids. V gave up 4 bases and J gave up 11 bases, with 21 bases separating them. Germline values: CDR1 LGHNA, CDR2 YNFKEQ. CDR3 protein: CASSRGGPAGVQQFF. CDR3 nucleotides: TGTGCCAGCAGCCGAGGGGGCCCAGCGGGAGTTCAGCAGTTCTTC.

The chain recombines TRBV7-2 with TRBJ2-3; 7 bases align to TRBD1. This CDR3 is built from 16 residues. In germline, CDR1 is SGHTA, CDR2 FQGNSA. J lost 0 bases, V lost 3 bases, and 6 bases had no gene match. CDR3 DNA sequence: TGTGCCAGCAGCTTTACAGGGGCGGTCAGCACAGATACGCAGTATTTT. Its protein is CASSFTGAVSTDTQYF.

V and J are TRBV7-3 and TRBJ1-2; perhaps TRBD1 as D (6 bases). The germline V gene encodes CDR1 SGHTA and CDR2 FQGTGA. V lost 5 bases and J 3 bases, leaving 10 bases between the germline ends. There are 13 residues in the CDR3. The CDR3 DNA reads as TGTGCCAGCAGCCTGAGGGGGTACTATGGCTACACCTTC. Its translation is CASSLRGYYGYTF.

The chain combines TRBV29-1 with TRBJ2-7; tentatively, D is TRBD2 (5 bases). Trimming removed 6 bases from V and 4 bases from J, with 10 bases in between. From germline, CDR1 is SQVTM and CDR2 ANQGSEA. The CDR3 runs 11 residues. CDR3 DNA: TGCAGCGTCACCCGGGGATACGAGCAGTACTTC. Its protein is CSVTRGYEQYF.

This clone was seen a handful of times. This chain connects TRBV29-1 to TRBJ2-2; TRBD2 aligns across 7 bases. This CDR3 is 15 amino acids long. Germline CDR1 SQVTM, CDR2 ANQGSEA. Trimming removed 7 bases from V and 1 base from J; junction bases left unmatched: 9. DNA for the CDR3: TGCAGCGCCCAGGTGGGCGGGAGGAACACCGGGGAGCTGTTTTTT. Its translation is CSAQVGGRNTGELFF.